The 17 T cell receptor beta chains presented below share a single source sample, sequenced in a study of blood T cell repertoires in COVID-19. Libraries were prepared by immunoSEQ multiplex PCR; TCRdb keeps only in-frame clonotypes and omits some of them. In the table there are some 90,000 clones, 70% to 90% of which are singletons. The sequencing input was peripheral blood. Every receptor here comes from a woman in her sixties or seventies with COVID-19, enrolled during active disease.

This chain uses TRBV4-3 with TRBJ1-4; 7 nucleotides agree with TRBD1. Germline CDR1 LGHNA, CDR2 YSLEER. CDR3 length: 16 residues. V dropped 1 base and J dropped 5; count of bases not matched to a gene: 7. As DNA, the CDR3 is TGCGCCAGCAGCCAAGGTGTAGGGACAGCCAATGAAAAACTGTTTTTT. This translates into CASSQGVGTANEKLFF.

CDR3 amino acids: CASSRNYGLHSGNTIYF. As DNA, the CDR3 is TGTGCCAGCAGCCGAAACTACGGACTCCACTCTGGAAACACCATATATTTT. The chain joins TRBV7-9 to TRBJ1-3; D not resolved. Trimming stripped 5 bases from V and 0 bases from J, with 17 bases between. This CDR3 region has 17 residues. Germline V CDR1 and CDR2: SEHNR, FQNEAQ (reference sequence).

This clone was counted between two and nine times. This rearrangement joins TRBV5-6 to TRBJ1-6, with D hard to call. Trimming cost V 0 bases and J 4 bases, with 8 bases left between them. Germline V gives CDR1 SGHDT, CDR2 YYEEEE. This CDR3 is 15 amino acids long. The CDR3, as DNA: TGTGCCAGCAGCTTGGGTAGGAGTTATAATTCACCCCTCCACTTT. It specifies CASSLGRSYNSPLHF.

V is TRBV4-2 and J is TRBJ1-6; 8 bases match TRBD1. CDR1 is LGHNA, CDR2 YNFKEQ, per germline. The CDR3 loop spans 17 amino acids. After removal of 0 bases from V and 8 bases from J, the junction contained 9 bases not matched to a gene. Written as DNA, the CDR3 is TGTGCCAGCAGCCAAGATGTTGACAGGGGTATGTATTCACCCCTCCACTTT. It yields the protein CASSQDVDRGMYSPLHF.

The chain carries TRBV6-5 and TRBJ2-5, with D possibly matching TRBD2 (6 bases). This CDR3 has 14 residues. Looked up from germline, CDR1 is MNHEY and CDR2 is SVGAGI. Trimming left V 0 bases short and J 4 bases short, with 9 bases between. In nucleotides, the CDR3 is TGTGCCAGCAGTTACTCTCGGGGGATAGAGACCCAGTACTTC. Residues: CASSYSRGIETQYF.

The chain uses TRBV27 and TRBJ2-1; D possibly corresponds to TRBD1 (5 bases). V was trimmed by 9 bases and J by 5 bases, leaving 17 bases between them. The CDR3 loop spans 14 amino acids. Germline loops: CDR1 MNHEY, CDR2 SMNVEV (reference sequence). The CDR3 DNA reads TGTGCCAGTAATAGGGGCCCTAAGAACAATGAGCAGTTCTTC. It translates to CASNRGPKNNEQFF.

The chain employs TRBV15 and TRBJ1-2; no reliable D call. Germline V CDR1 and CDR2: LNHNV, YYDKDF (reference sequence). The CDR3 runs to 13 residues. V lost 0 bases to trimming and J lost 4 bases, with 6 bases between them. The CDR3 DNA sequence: TGTGCCACCAGCAGAGATCCCCTCTATGGCTACACCTTC. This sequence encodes CATSRDPLYGYTF. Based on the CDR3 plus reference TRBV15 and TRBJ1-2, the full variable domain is DAMVIQNPRYQVTQFGKPVTLSCSQTLNHNVMYWYQQKSSQAPKLLFHYYDKDFNNEADTPDNFQSRRPNTSFCFLDIRSPGLGDTAMYLCATSRDPLYGYTFGSGTRLTVV.

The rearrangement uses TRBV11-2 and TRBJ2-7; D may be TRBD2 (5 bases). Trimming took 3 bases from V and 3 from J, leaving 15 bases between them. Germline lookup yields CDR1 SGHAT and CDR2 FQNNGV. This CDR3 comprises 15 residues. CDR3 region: CASSFDGIGRYEQYF. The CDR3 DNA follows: TGTGCCAGCAGCTTCGACGGGATTGGTCGCTACGAGCAGTACTTC.

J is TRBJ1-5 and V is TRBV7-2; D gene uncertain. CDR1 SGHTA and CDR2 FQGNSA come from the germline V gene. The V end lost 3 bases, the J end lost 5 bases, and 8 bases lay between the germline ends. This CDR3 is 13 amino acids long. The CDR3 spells CASSLQAHQPQHF. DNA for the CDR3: TGTGCCAGCAGCTTGCAGGCGCATCAGCCCCAGCATTTT.

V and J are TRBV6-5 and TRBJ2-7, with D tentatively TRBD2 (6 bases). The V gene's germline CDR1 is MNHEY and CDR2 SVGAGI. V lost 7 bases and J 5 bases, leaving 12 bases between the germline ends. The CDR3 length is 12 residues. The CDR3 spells CASKGGIHEQYF. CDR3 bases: TGTGCCAGCAAGGGCGGGATCCACGAGCAGTACTTC.

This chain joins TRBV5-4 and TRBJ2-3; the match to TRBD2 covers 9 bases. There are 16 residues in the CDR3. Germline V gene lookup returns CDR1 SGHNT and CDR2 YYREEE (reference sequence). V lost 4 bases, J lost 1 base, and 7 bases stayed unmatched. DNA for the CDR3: TGTGCCAGCAGCAGATTTAGCGGGGGAGGCACAGATACGCAGTATTTT. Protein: CASSRFSGGGTDTQYF.

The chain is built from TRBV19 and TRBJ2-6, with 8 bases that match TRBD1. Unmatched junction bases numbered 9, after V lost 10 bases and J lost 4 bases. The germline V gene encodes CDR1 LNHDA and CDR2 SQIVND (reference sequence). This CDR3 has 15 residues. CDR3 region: CAIPDRAKGANVLTF. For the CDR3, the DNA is TGTGCCATTCCGGACAGGGCCAAAGGGGCCAACGTCCTGACTTTC. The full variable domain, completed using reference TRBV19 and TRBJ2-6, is DGGITQSPKYLFRKEGQNVTLSCEQNLNHDAMYWYRQDPGQGLRLIYYSQIVNDFQKGDIAEGYSVSREKKESFPLTVTSAQKNPTAFYLCAIPDRAKGANVLTFGAGSRLTVL.

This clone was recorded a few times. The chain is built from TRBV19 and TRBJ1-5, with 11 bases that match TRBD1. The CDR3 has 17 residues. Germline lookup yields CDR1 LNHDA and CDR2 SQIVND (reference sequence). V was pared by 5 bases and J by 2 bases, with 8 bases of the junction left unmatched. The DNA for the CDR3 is TGTGCCAGTAGTTTGTTTGCGGGACAGGGGGGCAATCAGCCCCAGCATTTT. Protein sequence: CASSLFAGQGGNQPQHF.

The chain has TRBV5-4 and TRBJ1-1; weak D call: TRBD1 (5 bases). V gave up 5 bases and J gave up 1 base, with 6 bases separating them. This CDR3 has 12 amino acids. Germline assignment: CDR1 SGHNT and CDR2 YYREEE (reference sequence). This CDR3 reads CASSRGNTEAFF. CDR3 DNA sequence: TGTGCCAGCAGTAGGGGGAACACTGAAGCTTTCTTT.

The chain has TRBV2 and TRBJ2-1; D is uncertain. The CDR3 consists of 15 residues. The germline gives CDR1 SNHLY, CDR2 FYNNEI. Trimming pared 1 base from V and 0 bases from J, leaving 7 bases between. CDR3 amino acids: CASSEGLNSYNEQFF. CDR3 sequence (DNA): TGTGCCAGCAGTGAAGGACTGAACTCCTACAATGAGCAGTTCTTC. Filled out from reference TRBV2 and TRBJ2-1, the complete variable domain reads EPEVTQTPSHQVTQMGQEVILRCVPISNHLYFYWYRQILGQKVEFLVSFYNNEISEKSEIFDDQFSVERPDGSNFTLKIRSTKLEDSAMYFCASSEGLNSYNEQFFGPGTRLTVL.

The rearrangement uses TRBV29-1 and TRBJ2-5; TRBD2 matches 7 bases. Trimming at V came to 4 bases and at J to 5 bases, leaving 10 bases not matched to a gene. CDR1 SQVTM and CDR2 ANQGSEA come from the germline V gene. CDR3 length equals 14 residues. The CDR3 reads CSVGGGGDPETQYF. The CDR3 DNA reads TGCAGCGTTGGGGGCGGGGGAGATCCGGAGACCCAGTACTTC.

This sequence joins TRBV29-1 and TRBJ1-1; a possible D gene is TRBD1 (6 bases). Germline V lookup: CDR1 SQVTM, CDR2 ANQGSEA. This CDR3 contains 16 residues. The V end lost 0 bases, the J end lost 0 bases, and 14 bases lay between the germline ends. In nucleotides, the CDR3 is TGCAGCGTTGAAGAAGTGGCCGGGGGGCTGAACACTGAAGCTTTCTTT. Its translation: CSVEEVAGGLNTEAFF.